This T cell receptor (beta chain) was sequenced in a study of blood T cell repertoires in COVID-19. Study overall: Donors in the United States, Italy and Spain gave samples during acute or convalescent COVID-19. PBMCs, B-cell-depleted T cells, or T cells provided the cDNA or gDNA that made up the material.

Original handling: Reference gene primer amplification gave estimated nucleated cell counts. Assay used: immunoSEQ multiplex PCR; TCRdb lists only in-frame clones, some missing. V and J calls and clone size are those listed in that table; D and trimming were worked out from the DNA. The table records around 95,000 clones, 85% of them present only once. V dropped 7 bases and J dropped 2; count of bases not matched to a gene: 8. The CDR3 runs to 14 residues. CDR1 is MNHEY and CDR2 is SVGAGI in the germline V gene. The specimen sequenced was peripheral blood. The receptor was isolated from a man aged 50-59 years with active or convalescent COVID-19. The rearrangement links TRBV6-5 to TRBJ2-7; 7 nucleotides line up with TRBD1. In nucleotides, the CDR3 is TGTGCCAGCATCCTAGGGACAGCTACCTACGAGCAGTACTTC. This encodes CASILGTATYEQYF.